The clone carrying this T cell receptor (beta chain) has ten or more counts. Researchers took RNA transcripts and amplified the TCR beta CDR3 regions from them. An initial round of RT-PCR targeting the TCR CDR3 relied on the HTBI primer set. TCRdb fed the multiplex PCR reads into MiXCR, producing one record per CDR3 protein. The table has about 250,000 distinct CDR3 sequences, approximately 24% seen once; the top ten hold roughly 35%. This sample was included in a study of T cells in Graves' hyperthyroidism and ophthalmopathy. V was clipped by 2 bases and J by 6 bases; unmatched bases: 3. The germline CDR1 and CDR2 sequences are SGHTA and FQGNSA. CDR3 length: 14 amino acids.

The chain joins TRBV7-2 to TRBJ2-2, with 7 bases aligning to TRBD1. The clonotype was recovered from a middle-aged woman with Graves' ophthalmopathy. Sequencing was carried out using blood. The CDR3 coding sequence is TGTGCCAGCAGCTTAACAGGGGCGCCCGGGGAGCTGTTTTTT. Translated: CASSLTGAPGELFF.